Shown below are 30 T cell receptor beta chains from a single sample sequenced in a study of cytomegalovirus exposure and HLA in healthy donors. Primers: 60 Vbeta forward and 13 Jbeta reverse. Sequenced by immunoSEQ multiplex PCR; TCRdb stores in-frame clones only, minus some. The sample has approximately 150,000 clones, approximately 79% seen once. Sequences were obtained from PBMCs. Every receptor here comes from a man aged 50-60 years in good health and CMV-seropositive.

The J gene is TRBJ1-6, the V gene TRBV4-1; 9 bases are a match to TRBD1. J was trimmed by 6 bases and V by 4 bases; bases with no gene match: 4. The CDR3 is 15 residues long. The V gene's germline CDR1 is MGHRA and CDR2 YSYEKL. CDR3 DNA sequence: TGCGCCAGCAGCCGTGGACAGGGGCCTAATTCACCCCTCCACTTT. This codes for CASSRGQGPNSPLHF.

This sequence joins TRBV5-1 and TRBJ2-7; 10 bases align to TRBD2. The CDR3 length is 16 residues. CDR1 and CDR2 (germline): SGHRS, YFSETQ. J gave up 0 bases and V 0 bases, and 3 bases lay outside the gene matches. The CDR3 reads CASSLAVAGGSYEQYF. As DNA, the CDR3 is TGCGCCAGCAGCTTGGCAGTAGCGGGGGGCTCCTACGAGCAGTACTTC.

This chain connects TRBV27 to TRBJ2-4; the D gene is possibly TRBD2 (5 bases). Trimming pared 1 base from V and 8 bases from J, leaving 12 bases between. This CDR3 has 14 amino acids. Per germline, CDR1 MNHEY and CDR2 SMNVEV (reference sequence). The CDR3 loop is CASSLLLRRDIQYF. CDR3 bases: TGTGCCAGCAGTTTATTACTCAGGCGGGACATTCAGTACTTC.

The chain has TRBV5-4 and TRBJ2-3; 9 positions agree with TRBD1. Germline lookup yields CDR1 SGHNT and CDR2 YYREEE (reference sequence). After removal of 4 bases from V and 3 bases from J, the junction contained 6 bases not matched to a gene. The CDR3 runs to 15 residues. CDR3 in amino acids: CASSLGTGRTDTQYF. In DNA form, the CDR3 reads TGTGCCAGCAGCCTTGGGACAGGGAGGACAGATACGCAGTATTTT.

The chain joins TRBV10-3 to TRBJ2-3; 8 nucleotides match TRBD1. This CDR3 is 20 amino acids long. After removal of 2 bases from V and 3 bases from J, the junction contained 19 bases not matched to a gene. Germline V CDR1 and CDR2: ENHRY, SYGVKD. The CDR3 DNA reads as TGTGCCATCAGTGAGCCTCCCCCCGGGACAGGAAGATCACTGACAGATACGCAGTATTTT. Protein product: CAISEPPPGTGRSLTDTQYF.

This rearrangement joins TRBV11-2 to TRBJ2-5; a weak D match, TRBD1 (7 bases). The DNA matches TRBJ2-7 better at its end, which makes the J call doubtful. The CDR3 is 15 amino acids. Germline V CDR1 and CDR2: SGHAT, FQNNGV. The CDR3 nucleotides read TGTGCCAGCAGTTTCTTCGACAGGGAGGTGGCCGAGCAGTACTTC. Translation: CASSFFDREVAEQYF.

The V and J genes are TRBV6-6 and TRBJ1-4, with D unclear. This CDR3 region has 16 residues. Trimming shortened V by 0 bases and J by 0 bases, and 8 bases separated the two germline ends. Germline lookup yields CDR1 MNHNY and CDR2 SVGAGI (reference sequence). CDR3 sequence: CASSYSLSTTNEKLFF. The CDR3 region has the DNA TGTGCCAGCAGTTACTCCCTCAGTACAACTAATGAAAAACTGTTTTTT.

Remarks on this clone: A junction end diverges from the germline sequence, so it may reflect a read error. This chain links TRBV15 with TRBJ1-5; 8 nucleotides agree with TRBD1. The assigned J gene may be wrong: the sequence end matches TRBJ2-3 better. Germline CDR1 and CDR2: LNHNV and YYDKDF (reference sequence). The CDR3 sequence is 15 residues long. The CDR3 here is CATSRDRGGNQPQYF. CDR3 coding DNA: TGTGCCACCAGTAGAGACAGGGGTGGCAATCAGCCCCAGTATTTT.

The rearrangement joins TRBV6-6 to TRBJ2-5, with D possibly matching TRBD1 (5 bases). The CDR3 contains 13 residues. V lost 7 bases and J lost 5, with 14 bases in between. Germline V gives CDR1 MNHNY, CDR2 SVGAGI (reference sequence). Here the CDR3 reads CASKPTGGETQYF. CDR3 in DNA: TGTGCCAGCAAACCTACAGGTGGGGAGACCCAGTACTTC.

The J gene is TRBJ1-1, the V gene TRBV4-1; D might be TRBD1 (5 bases). Germline loops: CDR1 MGHRA, CDR2 YSYEKL. This CDR3 is built from 15 residues. Trimming shortened V by 1 base and J by 0 bases, and 9 bases separated the two germline ends. CDR3 protein: CASSQGQGVNTEAFF. The CDR3 DNA is TGCGCCAGCAGCCAAGGTCAAGGGGTGAACACTGAAGCTTTCTTT.

The rearrangement links TRBV5-4 to TRBJ2-3; D gene ambiguous. The CDR3 runs 16 residues. The germline CDR1 and CDR2 sequences are SGHNT and YYREEE (reference sequence). V was shortened by 0 bases and J by 0 bases, with 11 bases between the two germline ends. The CDR3 nucleotides read TGTGCCAGCAGCTTGGGCGGCTTCGCTAGCACAGATACGCAGTATTTT. Protein product: CASSLGGFASTDTQYF.

V is TRBV5-1 and J is TRBJ2-5; 10 bases fit TRBD1. Germline-derived CDR1 and CDR2 are SGHRS and YFSETQ. The V gene end was trimmed by 4 bases and the J gene end by 3 bases; junction bases not matched to a gene: 6. CDR3 length equals 15 residues. CDR3 amino acids: CASSALGTGEETQYF. Here the CDR3 DNA reads TGCGCCAGCAGCGCGCTGGGGACAGGGGAAGAGACCCAGTACTTC.

This sequence joins TRBV11-2 and TRBJ2-7, with 11 bases aligning to TRBD2. With V trimmed by 5 bases and J by 7 bases, 13 bases remained unmatched. The CDR3 is made up of 16 amino acids. CDR1 is SGHAT and CDR2 is FQNNGV in the germline V gene. CDR3 coding DNA: TGTGCCAGCAGCACCATAGGTTGGGTAGCGGGAGGGGAGCAGTACTTC. Translation gives CASSTIGWVAGGEQYF. The variable domain in full, with the rest retrieved from reference TRBV11-2 and TRBJ2-7, is EAGVAQSPRYKIIEKRQSVAFWCNPISGHATLYWYQQILGQGPKLLIQFQNNGVVDDSQLPKDRFSAERLKGVDSTLKIQPAKLEDSAVYLCASSTIGWVAGGEQYFGPGTRLTVT.

The CDR3 nucleotides read TGTGCCAGCAGCTTACCCTTCCGAGAGGAGCAGTACTTC. Amino acids: CASSLPFREEQYF. The chain carries TRBV7-8 and TRBJ2-7; D unclear. The CDR3 spans 13 residues. V lost 2 bases and J lost 7, with 12 bases in between. Germline V gives CDR1 SGHVS, CDR2 FQNEAQ.

This clone occurred a few times. The chain combines TRBV11-2 with TRBJ1-3; no reliable D call. CDR3 size: 16 residues. Per the germline V gene, CDR1 is SGHAT and CDR2 is FQNNGV. Between the trimmed V and J ends, which lost 4 bases and 3 bases, there was a span of 16 bases. CDR3 residues: CASSSEPPGYGNTIYF. CDR3 coding DNA: TGTGCCAGCAGCTCCGAACCCCCGGGGTATGGAAACACCATATATTTT.

The chain carries TRBV5-1 and TRBJ2-7, with a weak D call TRBD1 (5 bases). V was clipped by 0 bases and J by 3 bases, with 10 bases between them. This CDR3 region has 14 residues. Per germline, CDR1 SGHRS and CDR2 YFSETQ. CDR3 DNA: TGCGCCAGCAGCTTGGAGATGACAGACTACGAGCAGTACTTC. Translating gives CASSLEMTDYEQYF.

The chain couples TRBV11-2 to TRBJ2-7, with TRBD2 identical over 7 bases. The CDR3 consists of 15 residues. V lost 6 bases, J lost 3 bases, and 11 bases stayed unmatched. Germline values: CDR1 SGHAT, CDR2 FQNNGV. CDR3 DNA: TGTGCCAGCAGTTCTAGCGGACCCACCTTCTACGAGCAGTACTTC. Translated: CASSSSGPTFYEQYF.

Only a few counts were recorded for this clone. The rearrangement links TRBV4-1 to TRBJ2-3, with 8 bases lining up with TRBD1. CDR1 is MGHRA and CDR2 is YSYEKL in the germline V gene. This CDR3 spans 19 amino acids. V dropped 1 base and J dropped 7; count of bases not matched to a gene: 19. This CDR3 is CASSQAERTRQGNGYTQYF. The CDR3 DNA sequence: TGCGCCAGCAGCCAAGCCGAGAGGACTCGACAGGGGAATGGTTATACGCAGTATTTT.

The chain is built from TRBV28 and TRBJ2-7; 9 positions match TRBD1. V shed 4 bases, J shed 1 base, and the junction held 14 bases outside the gene matches. Germline loops: CDR1 MDHEN, CDR2 SYDVKM. CDR3 length: 18 amino acids. The chain's CDR3 is CASSSRKLGQGVSYEQYF. The DNA for the CDR3 is TGTGCCAGCAGTTCAAGGAAGCTGGGACAGGGCGTATCCTACGAGCAGTACTTC.

The V gene is TRBV6-5, the J gene TRBJ2-7; the match to TRBD2 covers 9 bases. V was clipped by 8 bases and J by 5 bases; unmatched bases: 7. The CDR3 extends over 13 amino acids. Germline CDR1 MNHEY, CDR2 SVGAGI. CDR3 DNA sequence: TGTGCCAGCCGGAGCGGGGGGTCCCACGAGCAGTACTTC. Translated: CASRSGGSHEQYF.

The chain carries TRBV18 and TRBJ2-3; D unresolved. Trimming cost V 0 bases and J 4 bases, with 11 bases left between them. CDR3 size: 15 residues. In germline, CDR1 is KGHSH, CDR2 LQKENI. The CDR3 sequence: CASSPPARSADTQYF. The CDR3 nucleotides are TGTGCCAGCTCACCACCGGCCAGGTCGGCAGATACGCAGTATTTT.

In this sample, this clone turned up once. V and J are TRBV7-9 and TRBJ2-5; TRBD2 matches 7 bases. From germline, CDR1 is SEHNR and CDR2 FQNEAQ (reference sequence). The trim removed 0 bases at V and 2 bases at J, leaving 6 bases unmatched. This CDR3 has 16 residues. CDR3 bases: TGTGCCAGCAGCTTAGCGGGCGGGAGTAGACAAGAGACCCAGTACTTC. It yields the protein CASSLAGGSRQETQYF.

CDR3 in amino acids: CASKLTANTEAFF. For the CDR3, the DNA is TGCGCCAGCAAACTTACAGCGAACACTGAAGCTTTCTTT. The chain joins TRBV10-1 to TRBJ1-1; unclear D gene. Per germline, CDR1 WNHNN and CDR2 SYGVQD (reference sequence). The ends were cut back, 7 bases at V and 1 base at J, with 10 bases in the middle. This CDR3 has 13 amino acids.

The chain is built from TRBV5-1 and TRBJ2-3; 13 positions agree with TRBD2. CDR3 size: 18 residues. The junction had 11 bases not matched to a gene; V was cut back by 6 bases and J by 1 base. Per germline, CDR1 SGHRS and CDR2 YFSETQ. The CDR3 region is CASTVGTSGMSGTDTQYF. The DNA of the CDR3 is TGCGCCAGCACCGTCGGGACTAGCGGGATGAGCGGCACAGATACGCAGTATTTT. Looking up the rest from reference TRBV5-1 and TRBJ2-3 gives the full variable domain: KAGVTQTPRYLIKTRGQQVTLSCSPISGHRSVSWYQQTPGQGLQFLFEYFSETQRNKGNFPGRFSGRQFSNSRSEMNVSTLELGDSALYLCASTVGTSGMSGTDTQYFGPGTRLTVL.

The chain couples TRBV30 to TRBJ2-5, with D unresolved. The CDR3 has 13 residues. Trimming cost V 3 bases and J 4 bases, with 12 bases left between them. Germline values: CDR1 GTSNPN, CDR2 SVGIG (reference sequence). The CDR3 protein is CAWRNPSGETQYF. In DNA, the CDR3 is TGTGCCTGGAGGAACCCGTCGGGAGAGACCCAGTACTTC.

The J gene is TRBJ1-1, the V gene TRBV15; 7 nucleotides line up with TRBD1. CDR3 length: 14 residues. CDR1 is LNHNV, CDR2 YYDKDF, per germline (reference sequence). J gave up 4 bases and V 0 bases, and 2 bases lay outside the gene matches. In DNA, the CDR3 is TGTGCCACCAGCAGAGATTGGGACAGCACTGAAGCTTTCTTT. Translating it yields CATSRDWDSTEAFF.

The chain links TRBV28 to TRBJ2-2, with D possibly TRBD2 on 5 matching bases. The V gene lost 6 bases and the J gene lost 4 bases, with 21 bases spanning the gap. This CDR3 contains 17 residues. CDR1 is MDHEN, CDR2 SYDVKM, per germline. CDR3 DNA sequence: TGTGCCAGCAGGCCCCATCCGGGGTGGTCGGGCACCGGGGAGCTGTTTTTT. This encodes CASRPHPGWSGTGELFF. Full variable domain (missing parts from reference TRBV28 and TRBJ2-2): DVKVTQSSRYLVKRTGEKVFLECVQDMDHENMFWYRQDPGLGLRLIYFSYDVKMKEKGDIPEGYSVSREKKERFSLILESASTNQTSMYLCASRPHPGWSGTGELFFGEGSRLTVL.

V gene TRBV19 combines with J gene TRBJ1-1; D perhaps matches TRBD1 (5 bases). CDR3 length equals 14 residues. Deletions cut 6 bases from V and 10 bases from J, with 21 bases between. The germline CDR1 and CDR2 sequences are LNHDA and SQIVND (reference sequence). The CDR3 loop reads CASSLRAQGGRAFF. The CDR3 region has the DNA TGTGCCAGTAGCCTTAGGGCGCAGGGAGGGCGAGCTTTCTTT.

The chain links TRBV7-3 to TRBJ2-6, with TRBD1 matching 8 bases. CDR1 SGHTA and CDR2 FQGTGA come from the germline V gene. This CDR3 region has 17 residues. V lost 5 bases to trimming and J lost 8 bases; unmatched junction nucleotides: 14. The CDR3 region is CASSPGGGRGRSNVLTF. CDR3 DNA: TGTGCCAGCAGCCCAGGGGGCGGTAGGGGTCGTTCCAACGTCCTGACTTTC.

This rearrangement joins TRBV28 to TRBJ2-1; tentatively, D is TRBD1 (6 bases). Germline loops: CDR1 MDHEN, CDR2 SYDVKM. The CDR3 contains 16 residues. Trimming removed 4 bases at V and 4 bases at J, with 17 bases between. The CDR3 protein is CASSSGGAGVYNEQFF. The CDR3 nucleotides are TGTGCCAGCAGTTCCGGTGGGGCAGGGGTATACAATGAGCAGTTCTTC.